Presented here are 5 T cell receptor beta chains from one specimen sequenced in a study of shared clonotypes between healthy human individuals. Only in-frame clones appear in the TCRdb table, and some are missing; sequencing was by immunoSEQ multiplex PCR. The sample comprises about 490,000 clones, over 70% of which are singletons, and approximately 12% rests with the top ten. The sample comprised PBMCs. The receptors were sampled from a woman aged 40 to 55 in good health. Some clones in this sample may be carry-over from other donors' samples.

This clone has a handful of counts. This is likely an artifact of a read error, given a far larger clone one base away. At the DNA level, this CDR3 is encoded by other sequences in the same sample as well. This chain uses TRBV5-6 with TRBJ1-1; TRBD1 matches at 7 bases. The CDR3 runs 15 residues. Germline lookup yields CDR1 SGHDT and CDR2 YYEEEE. The CDR3 here is CASSLLPGGGTEAFF. For the CDR3, the DNA is TGTGCTAGCAGCTTGCTCCCAGGGGGGGGCACTGAAGCTTTCTTT.

The chain has TRBV27 and TRBJ1-2; 11 bases agree with TRBD1. Looked up from germline, CDR1 is MNHEY and CDR2 is SMNVEV (reference sequence). The trim removed 5 bases at V and 4 bases at J, leaving 9 bases unmatched. The CDR3 loop spans 16 amino acids. In DNA form, the CDR3 reads TGTGCCAGCAGTCGTGCCTGGGACAGGGGGACCTATGGCTACACCTTC. This sequence encodes CASSRAWDRGTYGYTF.

The chain recombines TRBV5-1 with TRBJ2-1, with 7 bases that match TRBD1. The CDR3 is 15 residues long. The V gene's germline CDR1 is SGHRS and CDR2 YFSETQ. After removal of 6 bases from V and 4 bases from J, the junction contained 10 bases not matched to a gene. CDR3 region: CASTSEGAEYNEQFF. The CDR3 region has the DNA TGCGCCAGCACGTCCGAGGGGGCTGAATACAATGAGCAGTTCTTC.

Notes on this clone: This sequence is one base from a far larger clone and is likely a read error. This chain connects TRBV28 to TRBJ2-7, with D hard to call. Germline V gives CDR1 MDHEN, CDR2 SYDVKM. V was clipped by 2 bases and J by 5 bases, with 7 bases between them. There are 12 residues in the CDR3. The CDR3 nucleotides read TGTGCCAGCAGTTTAGCGGTCAACGAGCAGTACTTC. This sequence encodes CASSLAVNEQYF.

This chain links TRBV5-1 with TRBJ2-1; 7 nucleotides align to TRBD2. The junction had 7 bases not matched to a gene; V was cut back by 1 base and J by 9 bases. This CDR3 spans 14 amino acids. Germline V lookup: CDR1 SGHRS, CDR2 YFSETQ. The CDR3 coding sequence is TGCGCCAGCAGCTTGTACGGGCGGGAGAGTGAGCAGTTCTTC. Translation: CASSLYGRESEQFF.